This section outlines one T cell receptor beta chain sequence together with its context. The antigen it recognizes is unknown. No base quality information exists; no much larger clone differs at one position. The sample is drawn from a study of blood T cell repertoires in COVID-19 (TCRdb year 2020). Regarding the research as a whole: Samples covering the acute and convalescent phases of COVID-19 were provided by collaborators in the United States, Italy and Spain. The prospective study material was composed of cDNA or gDNA derived from T cells, B-cell-depleted T cells, or PBMCs. Where available, HLA class I and class II types were taken from metadata supplied by the sample provider and were not determined by assay-based typing. The samples were drawn from two sources: the first 160 participants of the ongoing ImmuneRACE study, and 1,200 or so subjects contributed by 6 global collaborators. The repertoires were released in a freely available public database meant as a resource for research on the immune response to SARS-CoV-2. Nearly every sample came with metadata listing a de-identified subject ID, COVID-19 status, age in years and sex. Deeply sampled blood TCRbeta repertoires from subjects exposed to, actively infected with, or recovered from COVID-19 were included in the dataset. Beyond this particular receptor, the publication reports: The amount of clinical and demographic metadata varied by source and participant and was provided uncurated.

Participants in the prospective study were enrolled through a virtual design, were aged roughly 18 to 100 years, and lived in 24 United States geographic areas. In the prospective study, participants were assigned to cohorts based on the clinical history participants reported in a screening survey and a study questionnaire. In the prospective study, mobile phlebotomists collected whole blood, serum and a nasopharyngeal or oropharyngeal swab from each participant. Prospective study participants could optionally give additional blood draws and questionnaires over an approximately two-month period. Blood samples from the prospective study were shipped frozen or at room temperature prior to DNA extraction. V was cut back by 2 bases and J by 4 bases, leaving a gap of 14 bases between them. CDR1 MNHEY and CDR2 SVGEGT were looked up in the germline V gene. The CDR3 has 15 amino acids, counting the end cysteine and phenylalanine. Only CDR3 DNA is held: 45 bases, read in frame from base 1.

TCRbeta CDR3 regions were amplified from genomic DNA using the immunoSEQ Assay, a bias-controlled multiplex PCR. The authors' analysis ran thus. The number of nucleated cells in each sample was estimated by amplification of reference gene primers within the assay. Sequence reads were collapsed and filtered to measure the absolute abundance of every unique TCRbeta CDR3 rearrangement. Productive Simpson clonality was computed per sample as the square root of Simpson's diversity index over productive rearrangements. TCRdb took this table from immuneACCESS and kept in-frame rearrangements with V and J called. Such tables lack part of the clones; where checked against another copy, unresolved V genes explain under half of the gap, and the rest is unexplained. Clone size and the V and J calls come from that table; the DNA yielded D and trimming. This sample holds 340,000 or so clones; 65% to 90% were observed only once. The top ten constitute 4% to 5% of the sample.

Material for sequencing was PBMCs or T cells enriched from blood (not recorded which). Recombination joined TRBV6-2 or TRBV6-3 with TRBJ1-2; the D gene is perhaps TRBD1, from 5 matching bases. The clonotype was recovered from a woman between 40 and 55 years old with acute COVID-19. The nucleotides are TGTGCCAGCAGTTACCGACCGACAGACCGCTATGGCTACACCTTC. The translation is CASSYRPTDRYGYTF.